The T cell receptor (beta chain) under discussion was sequenced for a study of T cell responses to AZD1222 COVID-19 vaccine. Concerning this clone itself: Its matching antigen is unknown.

TCRdb's table, derived via immunoSEQ multiplex PCR, lists solely in-frame clones and lacks some. Of approximately 70,000 clones detected, approximately 89% appear once; the ten largest clones hold roughly 10%. Study conclusions and caveats: Repertoire collection took place solely once the T cell response had peaked. Regions left unmutated in variants are reportedly the target of nearly half of spike-specific TCRs. At study baseline, merely six AZD1222 recipients were seropositive. In a largely white British group with more females than males, clonal diversity was possibly underestimated.

The TCR was taken from an adult who received the MenACWY meningococcal vaccine as a control. Sequences were derived from peripheral blood, sampled 28 days after the second dose of the MenACWY control vaccine.

CDR3 protein: CASSVTGTYNSPLHF. CDR3 sequence (DNA): TGTGCCAGCAGCGTGACAGGGACCTATAATTCACCCCTCCACTTT. The genes are TRBV7-2 and TRBJ1-6; 7 nucleotides agree with TRBD1. CDR3 size: 15 residues. Losses at the gene ends were 5 bases for V and 2 bases for J; bases not matched to a gene: 3. Germline-derived CDR1 and CDR2 are SGHTA and FQGNSA.